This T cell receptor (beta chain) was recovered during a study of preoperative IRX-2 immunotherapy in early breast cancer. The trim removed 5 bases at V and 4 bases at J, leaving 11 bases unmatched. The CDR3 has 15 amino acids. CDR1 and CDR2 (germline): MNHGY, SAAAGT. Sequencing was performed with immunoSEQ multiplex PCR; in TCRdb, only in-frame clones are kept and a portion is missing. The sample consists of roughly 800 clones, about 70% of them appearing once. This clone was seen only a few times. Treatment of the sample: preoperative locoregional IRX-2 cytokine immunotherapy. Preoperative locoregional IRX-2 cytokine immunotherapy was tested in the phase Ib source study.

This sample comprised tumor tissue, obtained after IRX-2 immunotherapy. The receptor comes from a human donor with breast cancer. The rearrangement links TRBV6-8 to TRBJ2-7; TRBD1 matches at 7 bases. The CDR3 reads CASSGNRGTRYEQYF. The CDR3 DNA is TGTGCCAGCAGTGGTAACAGGGGTACCCGTTACGAGCAGTACTTC.